Listed below are T cell receptor beta chains from one sample, sequenced in a study of T cells in Graves' hyperthyroidism and ophthalmopathy. TCRdb itself ran the multiplex PCR reads through MiXCR, one entry per CDR3 protein. The sample records some 800,000 distinct CDR3 sequences, over 35% being singletons. Sequencing was carried out using blood. The receptors here all came from a young man with Graves' hyperthyroidism. Both conserved end residues are part of each CDR3. D genes are given only for firm matches. Part of the rows lack a size; the others show once, few, many or a class for expanded clones.

clone_size d_call j_call v_call cdr3_aa cdr3_nt
once NA TRBJ2-7 TRBV20-1 CSAIVFETAYEQYF TGCAGTGCTATCGTTTTCGAAACCGCGTACGAGCAGTACTTC
few NA TRBJ1-2 TRBV6-1 CASKGPGRDNYGYTF TGTGCCAGCAAGGGGCCTGGACGGGATAACTATGGCTACACCTTC
many NA TRBJ1-4 TRBV15 CATSRDLDHDSNEKLFF TGTGCCACCAGCAGAGATCTGGACCACGACAGTAATGAAAAACTGTTTTTT
NA NA TRBJ1-3 TRBV13 CASSWGTGDTIYF TGTGCCAGCTCCTGGGGAACTGGAGACACCATATATTTT
NA TRBD1 TRBJ1-5 TRBV7-2 CASSLAGTANSNQPQHF TGTGCCAGCAGCTTGGCCGGGACAGCTAATAGCAATCAGCCCCAGCATTTT
many NA TRBJ1-1 TRBV29-1 CSVEMVGGTEAFF TGCAGCGTTGAAATGGTAGGAGGGACTGAAGCTTTCTTT
few TRBD2 TRBJ2-7 TRBV9 CASSWTSGEYEQYF TGTGCCAGCAGTTGGACTAGCGGGGAGTACGAGCAGTACTTC
once NA TRBJ2-5 TRBV12-5 CASSLDPFREKETQYF TGTGCCAGCAGCCTGGACCCCTTCCGGGAAAAAGAGACCCAGTACTTC
few NA TRBJ1-1 TRBV7-9 CASSPGKAEKNTEAFF TGTGCCAGCAGCCCCGGGAAGGCAGAAAAGAACACTGAAGCTTTCTTT
NA TRBD2 TRBJ2-5 TRBV7-2 CASSPLAGGGSETQYF TGTGCCAGCAGCCCACTAGCGGGAGGGGGTTCAGAGACCCAGTACTTC
NA NA TRBJ1-2 TRBV10-2 CASLPVTNYGYTF TGCGCCAGCCTACCCGTTACTAACTATGGCTACACCTTC
NA TRBD1 TRBJ2-7 TRBV11-2 CASSPGQSHEQYF TGTGCCAGCAGCCCGGGACAGTCCCACGAGCAGTACTTC
NA NA TRBJ1-1 TRBV2 CASSARGRGNTEAFF TGTGCCAGCAGCGCCCGGGGGAGGGGAAACACTGAAGCTTTCTTT
few TRBD1 TRBJ1-5 TRBV24-1 CASSETLPTGGNQPQHF TGTGCCAGCAGTGAAACTTTGCCGACAGGGGGCAATCAGCCCCAGCATTTT
NA TRBD1 TRBJ2-2 TRBV15 CATSSPRGTGELFF TGTGCCACCAGCAGCCCCAGGGGGACCGGGGAGCTGTTTTTT
few TRBD1 TRBJ2-7 TRBV6-6 CASSYGTGDEQYF TGTGCCAGCAGTTACGGGACAGGGGACGAGCAGTACTTC
NA TRBD1 TRBJ1-2 TRBV20-1 CSTRDSDYGYTF TGCAGTACTCGGGACAGCGATTATGGCTACACCTTC
NA NA TRBJ2-7 TRBV7-9 CASSLALVPDEQYF TGTGCCAGCAGCTTAGCTCTGGTACCGGACGAGCAGTACTTC
NA TRBD2 TRBJ2-5 TRBV7-9 CASSSGAGGGETQYF TGTGCCAGCAGCTCCGGGGCGGGAGGGGGAGAGACCCAGTACTTC
NA NA TRBJ2-6 TRBV4-1 CASSQEVATEDEVLTF TGCGCCAGCAGCCAAGAAGTCGCGACGGAAGATGAGGTCCTGACTTTC
many NA TRBJ1-5 TRBV24-1 CATSDLGGQPQHF TGTGCCACCAGTGACCTGGGGGGACAGCCCCAGCATTTT
few NA TRBJ1-1 TRBV20-1 CSATAGGHHTEAFF TGCAGTGCTACAGCCGGGGGGCACCACACTGAAGCTTTCTTT
many NA TRBJ1-1 TRBV10-3 CAISEYSEAFF TGTGCCATCAGTGAGTACAGTGAAGCTTTCTTT
many TRBD1 TRBJ2-5 TRBV11-2 CASSETGAETQYF TGTGCCAGCAGCGAAACAGGGGCGGAGACCCAGTACTTC
NA TRBD2 TRBJ2-1 TRBV20-1 CSARGIAGDPYNEQFF TGCAGTGCTAGGGGTATAGCGGGAGATCCCTACAATGAGCAGTTCTTC
NA TRBD1 TRBJ1-4 TRBV5-1 CASQDREDEKLFF TGCGCCAGCCAGGACAGGGAGGATGAAAAACTGTTTTTT
many NA TRBJ1-2 TRBV5-1 CASSTAQGLHGYTF TGCGCCAGCAGCACGGCACAGGGTCTTCATGGCTACACCTTC
few NA TRBJ2-5 TRBV12-3/TRBV12-4 CASTAPGDGETQYF TGTGCCAGCACCGCCCCCGGGGACGGGGAGACCCAGTACTTC
few TRBD1 TRBJ1-2 TRBV9 CASGELETGAGYTF TGTGCCAGCGGCGAACTCGAAACAGGGGCTGGCTACACCTTC
NA NA TRBJ1-3 TRBV7-6 CASSWGPAGNTIYF TGTGCCAGCAGTTGGGGACCCGCTGGAAACACCATATATTTT
NA NA TRBJ2-2 TRBV29-1 CSVARGELFF TGCAGCGTTGCAAGAGGGGAGCTGTTTTTT
NA TRBD1 TRBJ2-7 TRBV7-9 CASSQEEQGSSYEQYF TGTGCCAGCAGCCAAGAGGAACAGGGGAGCTCCTACGAGCAGTACTTC
NA NA TRBJ1-1 TRBV6-6 CASKPTGWLGNTEAFF TGTGCCAGCAAACCGACAGGATGGCTGGGGAACACTGAAGCTTTCTTT